The entry that follows covers one T cell receptor beta chain sequence. This specimen comes from a study of blood T cell repertoires in COVID-19. Study details: The samples span acute and convalescent COVID-19 from the United States, Italy and Spain. T cells, B-cell-depleted T cells, or PBMCs provided the cDNA or gDNA that served as material.

Original data processing: The authors estimated nucleated cell counts from reference gene primer amplification. The table came from immunoSEQ multiplex PCR; TCRdb's copy has only in-frame clones and leaves some out. V and J calls plus clone size are reproduced from that table; the DNA served to infer D and trimming. The sample shows over 70,000 clones, approximately 82% of them seen only once. This TCR was sampled from a man aged 60-69 years with acute or convalescent COVID-19. What was sequenced was peripheral blood.

CDR3 residues: CASSLELAVTNEQFF. Here the CDR3 DNA reads TGTGCCAGCAGCTTAGAACTAGCGGTGACAAATGAGCAGTTCTTC. The genes are TRBV7-2 and TRBJ2-1; 8 bases map to TRBD2. Germline V CDR1 and CDR2: SGHTA, FQGNSA. The CDR3 consists of 15 residues. With V trimmed by 1 base and J by 7 bases, 6 bases remained unmatched.